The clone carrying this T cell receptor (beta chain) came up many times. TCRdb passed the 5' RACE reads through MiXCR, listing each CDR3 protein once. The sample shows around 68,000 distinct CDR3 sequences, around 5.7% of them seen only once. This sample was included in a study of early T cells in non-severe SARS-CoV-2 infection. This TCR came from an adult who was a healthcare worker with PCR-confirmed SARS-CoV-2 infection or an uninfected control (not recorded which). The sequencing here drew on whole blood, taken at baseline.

CDR3 sequence reads: CASSLSSRYEQYF. CDR3 sequence (DNA): TGTGCCAGCAGCCTTTCTAGCAGGTACGAGCAGTACTTC. V gene TRBV13 combines with J gene TRBJ2-7; maybe TRBD2 (5 bases). Germline V lookup: CDR1 PRHDT, CDR2 FYEKMQ (reference sequence). Trimming removed 5 bases at V and 4 bases at J, with 12 bases between. The CDR3 runs to 13 residues.